Shown below are 25 T cell receptor beta chains from a single sample sequenced in a study of control samples from healthy donors and cancer patients. The protocol was immunoSEQ multiplex PCR, while the TCRdb copy is restricted to in-frame clones and leaves out a portion. The table has some 5,700 clones, 72% seen once. The sequenced sample was formalin-fixed, paraffin-embedded tissue. These receptors came from a male donor with melanoma.

This clone was detected a few times. The genes are TRBV29-1 and TRBJ1-1, with D uncertain. Germline V gene sequence: CDR1 SQVTM, CDR2 ANQGSEA. With 6 bases removed from V and 0 bases from J, the gap between germline ends came to 8 bases. The CDR3 has 12 amino acids. The CDR3, as DNA: TGCAGCGTCGGGTTACTGAACACTGAAGCTTTCTTT. It encodes CSVGLLNTEAFF.

The chain couples TRBV19 to TRBJ2-1; no reliable D call. Germline V gives CDR1 LNHDA, CDR2 SQIVND (reference sequence). The CDR3 covers 12 residues. V was clipped by 1 base and J by 6 bases, with 4 bases between them. The CDR3 is CASSIGTNEQFF. The CDR3 nucleotides are TGTGCCAGTAGTATAGGCACCAATGAGCAGTTCTTC.

The CDR3 protein is CASSSKTGEGETQYF. Here the CDR3 DNA reads TGTGCCAGCAGCTCAAAAACAGGGGAAGGAGAGACCCAGTACTTC. The chain couples TRBV5-4 to TRBJ2-5; 7 bases are shared with TRBD1. Trimming at V came to 3 bases and at J to 4 bases, leaving 9 bases not matched to a gene. The CDR3 loop spans 15 amino acids. Germline-derived CDR1 and CDR2 are SGHNT and YYREEE (reference sequence).

The rearrangement links TRBV11-3 to TRBJ2-3; D is possibly TRBD2 (6 bases). CDR3 length: 14 amino acids. Trimming left V 3 bases short and J 3 bases short, with 10 bases between. Germline V gene data show CDR1 as SGHNT and CDR2 as YENEEA. CDR3 loop: CASSLRGETDTQYF. In DNA, the CDR3 is TGTGCCAGCAGCTTGCGGGGAGAAACAGATACGCAGTATTTT. Supplemented by reference TRBV11-3 and TRBJ2-3, the full variable domain reads EAGVVQSPRYKIIEKKQPVAFWCNPISGHNTLYWYLQNLGQGPELLIRYENEEAVDDSQLPKDRFSAERLKGVDSTLKIQPAELGDSAVYLCASSLRGETDTQYFGPGTRLTVL.

The gene calls are TRBV7-8 and TRBJ2-7; D gene uncertain. The V and J ends lost 0 bases and 5 bases respectively, with 5 bases between them. Germline CDR1 reads SGHVS; CDR2 reads FQNEAQ. This CDR3 is 12 amino acids long. The CDR3 region is CASSLAGHEQYF. The CDR3 DNA is TGTGCCAGCAGCTTAGCAGGACACGAGCAGTACTTC.

This clone was found a few times. The rearrangement uses TRBV10-3 and TRBJ2-3, with TRBD2 as a possible D gene (5 bases). This CDR3 is built from 14 residues. V lost 5 bases to trimming and J lost 2 bases, with 11 bases between them. Germline V gives CDR1 ENHRY, CDR2 SYGVKD. CDR3 nucleotides: TGTGCCATCAGTCTAGACTATCTCACAGATACGCAGTATTTT. The encoded protein is CAISLDYLTDTQYF.

V and J are TRBV10-3 and TRBJ2-1, with 8 bases matching TRBD1. The V gene's germline CDR1 is ENHRY and CDR2 SYGVKD. V was pared by 11 bases and J by 5 bases, with 8 bases of the junction left unmatched. This CDR3 contains 13 residues. The DNA for the CDR3 is TGTGCCGTAACCGGACAGGGTGACAATGAGCAGTTCTTC. This codes for CAVTGQGDNEQFF.

This clone occurred a few times. The chain recombines TRBV27 with TRBJ2-1, with 7 bases identical to TRBD1. The CDR3 runs 14 residues. Germline CDR1 and CDR2: MNHEY and SMNVEV (reference sequence). V dropped 6 bases and J dropped 9; count of bases not matched to a gene: 11. CDR3 sequence reads: CASSLQTGFSEQFF. The CDR3 bases are TGTGCCAGCAGCCTACAGACAGGGTTCAGTGAGCAGTTCTTC.

The J gene is TRBJ1-6, the V gene TRBV7-3, with D uncertain. CDR3 size: 13 residues. V gave up 0 bases and J gave up 10 bases, with 7 bases separating them. The V gene's germline CDR1 is SGHTA and CDR2 FQGTGA. The CDR3 reads CASSLTAGSPLHF. CDR3 sequence (DNA): TGTGCCAGCAGCTTAACAGCAGGCTCACCCCTCCACTTT.

This chain joins TRBV7-9 and TRBJ1-1, with D maybe TRBD1 (5 bases). CDR1 is SEHNR, CDR2 FQNEAQ, per germline (reference sequence). The CDR3 spans 13 residues. Trimming pared 6 bases from V and 1 base from J, leaving 9 bases between. CDR3 in amino acids: CASSFQGNTEAFF. The CDR3 DNA follows: TGTGCCAGCAGTTTTCAGGGGAACACTGAAGCTTTCTTT.

V and J are TRBV11-3 and TRBJ2-2, with TRBD2 identical over 10 bases. The CDR3 loop spans 16 amino acids. Unmatched junction bases numbered 7, after V lost 3 bases and J lost 6 bases. Germline CDR1 and CDR2: SGHNT and YENEEA. As DNA, the CDR3 is TGTGCCAGCAGCTTTTCCGGGACTAGCGATGCCGGGGAGCTGTTTTTT. Encoded protein: CASSFSGTSDAGELFF.

This clone occurred a few times. The chain has TRBV6-6 and TRBJ2-3, with 7 bases fitting TRBD2. The CDR3 runs to 16 residues. The germline V gene has CDR1 MNHNY and CDR2 SVGAGI (reference sequence). J lost 0 bases, V lost 5 bases, and 8 bases had no gene match. CDR3 nucleotides: TGTGCCAGCAGTGGATCTAGCGGAATCAGCACAGATACGCAGTATTTT. It translates to CASSGSSGISTDTQYF.

The rearrangement joins TRBV15 to TRBJ1-4, with a weak D call TRBD1 (5 bases). The CDR3 sequence is 15 residues long. V was cut by 3 bases and J by 8 bases, with 16 bases left in between. CDR1 is LNHNV and CDR2 is YYDKDF in the germline V gene (reference sequence). CDR3 sequence: CATSRGRQGGEKLFF. The CDR3 DNA follows: TGTGCCACCAGCAGGGGCCGGCAGGGCGGGGAAAAACTGTTTTTT.

This chain uses TRBV7-7 with TRBJ2-2; TRBD2 matches at 7 bases. The CDR3 covers 13 residues. The V gene end was trimmed by 3 bases and the J gene end by 8 bases; junction bases not matched to a gene: 3. The germline V gene encodes CDR1 SSHAT and CDR2 FNYEAQ (reference sequence). The CDR3 protein is CASSFGRAGELFF. The CDR3 DNA reads as TGTGCCAGCAGCTTTGGGAGGGCGGGGGAGCTGTTTTTT.

The table lists this clone with a count of one. The same CDR3 also results from other DNA sequences found in this sample. The chain joins TRBV7-8 to TRBJ2-3; 9 bases align to TRBD2. The length of the CDR3 is 15 residues. V lost 1 base to trimming and J lost 4 bases; unmatched junction nucleotides: 3. The germline gives CDR1 SGHVS, CDR2 FQNEAQ. CDR3 sequence reads: CASSLVGLAPDTQYF. The CDR3 DNA reads TGTGCCAGCAGCTTAGTAGGACTAGCGCCAGATACGCAGTATTTT.

There are a few counts of this clone. The chain is built from TRBV19 and TRBJ2-7, with D tentatively TRBD1 (5 bases). This CDR3 has 14 residues. Between the trimmed V and J ends, which lost 0 bases and 7 bases, there was a span of 13 bases. In germline, CDR1 is LNHDA, CDR2 SQIVND (reference sequence). The CDR3, as DNA: TGTGCCAGTAGTATAGACCTGGGGCTAGGGGAGCAGTACTTC. Residues: CASSIDLGLGEQYF.

The chain combines TRBV5-1 with TRBJ2-5; tentatively, D is TRBD1 or TRBD2 (5 bases each). Germline CDR1 is SGHRS and CDR2 is YFSETQ. The V end was cut by 4 bases, the J end by 3 bases, with 10 bases between. The CDR3 sequence is 13 residues long. CDR3 loop: CASSPGTKETQYF. The CDR3 region has the DNA TGCGCCAGCAGCCCCGGGACCAAAGAGACCCAGTACTTC.

The chain recombines TRBV5-4 with TRBJ2-7, with 10 nucleotides matching TRBD2. Unmatched junction bases numbered 3, after V lost 0 bases and J lost 6 bases. Per germline, CDR1 SGHNT and CDR2 YYREEE (reference sequence). The CDR3 is made up of 14 amino acids. The CDR3 bases are TGTGCCAGCAGCTTGGAACTAGCGGGAACCGAGCAGTACTTC. Amino acid sequence: CASSLELAGTEQYF.

The genes are TRBV3-1 (or the pseudogene TRBV3-2) and TRBJ2-1; tentative D call: TRBD2 (6 bases). The length of the CDR3 is 16 residues. Germline V lookup: CDR1 LGHDT, CDR2 YNNKEL (reference sequence). The ends were cut back, 1 base at V and 6 bases at J, with 16 bases in the middle. CDR3 nucleotides: TGTGCCAGCAGCCAAGCTGGAGGGCCTAGTTTCAATGAGCAGTTCTTC. The encoded protein is CASSQAGGPSFNEQFF.

The chain combines TRBV5-1 with TRBJ2-7; 9 bases are a match to TRBD1. V lost 0 bases and J lost 5; bases outside the gene matches: 6. The CDR3 is 15 residues long. Germline V lookup: CDR1 SGHRS, CDR2 YFSETQ. CDR3 protein: CASSLDGTGWDEQYF. The CDR3 coding sequence is TGCGCCAGCAGCTTGGATGGGACAGGGTGGGACGAGCAGTACTTC.

The chain uses TRBV5-1 and TRBJ1-1; no firm D call. The CDR3 contains 14 residues. V dropped 2 bases and J dropped 7 bases, with 15 bases sitting between them. CDR1 and CDR2 (germline): SGHRS, YFSETQ. Written as DNA, the CDR3 is TGCGCCAGCAGCTTCGGCGGGGATAGCGTTGAAGCTTTCTTT. Translation gives CASSFGGDSVEAFF. Using reference TRBV5-1 and TRBJ1-1 for the parts outside the CDR3, the full variable domain is KAGVTQTPRYLIKTRGQQVTLSCSPISGHRSVSWYQQTPGQGLQFLFEYFSETQRNKGNFPGRFSGRQFSNSRSEMNVSTLELGDSALYLCASSFGGDSVEAFFGQGTRLTVV.

This chain joins TRBV9 and TRBJ1-1; TRBD1 is a possible D gene (5 bases). Trimming left V 4 bases short and J 5 bases short, with 18 bases between. This CDR3 contains 15 residues. CDR1 is SGDLS, CDR2 YYNGEE, per germline. The CDR3 DNA sequence: TGTGCCAGCAGCCCCTGGGGGAGGGAGGGGACTGAAGCTTTCTTT. This gives the protein CASSPWGREGTEAFF. Using reference TRBV9 and TRBJ1-1 for the parts outside the CDR3, the full variable domain is DSGVTQTPKHLITATGQRVTLRCSPRSGDLSVYWYQQSLDQGLQFLIQYYNGEERAKGNILERFSAQQFPDLHSELNLSSLELGDSALYFCASSPWGREGTEAFFGQGTRLTVV.

This chain uses TRBV30 with TRBJ1-4; D is undetermined. The CDR3 is made up of 13 amino acids. The V and J ends lost 3 bases and 8 bases respectively, with 13 bases between them. CDR1 and CDR2 from the germline V gene are GTSNPN and SVGIG (reference sequence). The DNA of the CDR3 is TGTGCCTGGAGCGCCGGGTTACGGGAAAAACTGTTTTTT. It is translated as CAWSAGLREKLFF.

This clone was seen only once. The gene calls are TRBV5-1 and TRBJ1-1, with a tentative D call TRBD1 (5 bases). The CDR3 contains 16 residues. V was pared by 4 bases and J by 0 bases, with 16 bases between. In germline, CDR1 is SGHRS, CDR2 YFSETQ. The CDR3 region has the DNA TGCGCCAGCAGCGCCGGGGGAACTGCGGTGAACACTGAAGCTTTCTTT. Its translation is CASSAGGTAVNTEAFF.

About this clone itself: A much larger clone lies a single base off, so this may be a read error. The chain has TRBV6-5 and TRBJ2-1; D is unclear. The germline CDR1 and CDR2 sequences are MNHEY and SVGAGI. The V end lost 6 bases, the J end lost 8 bases, and 20 bases lay between the germline ends. The CDR3 covers 15 residues. CDR3 protein: CASRKLVGLVDEQFF. DNA for the CDR3: TGTGCCAGCAGAAAGTTAGTAGGTCTCGTTGATGAGCAGTTCTTC.